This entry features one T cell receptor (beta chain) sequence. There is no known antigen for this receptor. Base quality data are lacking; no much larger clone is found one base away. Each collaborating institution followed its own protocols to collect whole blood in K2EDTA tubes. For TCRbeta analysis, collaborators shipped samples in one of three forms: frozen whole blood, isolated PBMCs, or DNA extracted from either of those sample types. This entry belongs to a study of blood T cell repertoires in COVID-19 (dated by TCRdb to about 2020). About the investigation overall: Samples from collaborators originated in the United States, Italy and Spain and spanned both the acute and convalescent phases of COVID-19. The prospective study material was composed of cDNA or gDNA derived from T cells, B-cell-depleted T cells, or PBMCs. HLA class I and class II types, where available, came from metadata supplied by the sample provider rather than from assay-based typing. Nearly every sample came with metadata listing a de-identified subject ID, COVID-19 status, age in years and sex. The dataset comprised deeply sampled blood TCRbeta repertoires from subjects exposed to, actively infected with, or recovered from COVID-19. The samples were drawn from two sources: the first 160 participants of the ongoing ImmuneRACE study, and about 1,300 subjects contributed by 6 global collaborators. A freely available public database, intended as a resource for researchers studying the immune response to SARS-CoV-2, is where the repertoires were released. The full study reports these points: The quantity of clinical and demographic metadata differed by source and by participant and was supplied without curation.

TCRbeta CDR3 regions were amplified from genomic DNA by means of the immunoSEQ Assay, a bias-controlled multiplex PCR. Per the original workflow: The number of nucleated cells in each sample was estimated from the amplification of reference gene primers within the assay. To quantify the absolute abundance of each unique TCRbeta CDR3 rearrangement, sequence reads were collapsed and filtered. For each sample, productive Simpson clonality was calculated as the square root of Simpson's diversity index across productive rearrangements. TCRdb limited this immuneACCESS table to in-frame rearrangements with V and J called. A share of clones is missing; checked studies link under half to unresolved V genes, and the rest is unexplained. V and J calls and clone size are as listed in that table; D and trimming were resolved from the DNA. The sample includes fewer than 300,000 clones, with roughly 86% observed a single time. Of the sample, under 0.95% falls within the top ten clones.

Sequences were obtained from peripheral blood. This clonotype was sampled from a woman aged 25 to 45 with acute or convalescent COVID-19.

The CDR3 corresponds to CASSLNRDTQYF. The DNA sequence is TGTGCCAGCAGCTTAAACCGGGATACGCAGTATTTT. The chain links TRBV7-9 with TRBJ2-3, with the D segment identity uncertain. The germline V gene (reference sequence) yields SEHNR for CDR1 and FQNEAQ for CDR2. Its CDR3 holds 12 amino acids, cysteine through phenylalanine. Only CDR3 DNA remains: 36 bases, in frame from the first base. V was cut back by 2 bases and J by 6 bases, leaving a gap of 6 bases between them.